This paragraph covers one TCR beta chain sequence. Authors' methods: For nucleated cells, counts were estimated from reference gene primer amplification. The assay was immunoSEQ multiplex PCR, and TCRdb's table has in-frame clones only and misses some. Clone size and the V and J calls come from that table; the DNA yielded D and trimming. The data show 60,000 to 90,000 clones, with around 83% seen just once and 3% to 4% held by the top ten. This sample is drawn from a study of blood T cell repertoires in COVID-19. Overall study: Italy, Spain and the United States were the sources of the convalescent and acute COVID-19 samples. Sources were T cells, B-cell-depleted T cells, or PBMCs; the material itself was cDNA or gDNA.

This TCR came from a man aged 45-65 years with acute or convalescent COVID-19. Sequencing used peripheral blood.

The CDR3 protein is CAISEQGIGQPQHF. The CDR3 DNA reads TGTGCCATCAGCGAACAGGGGATCGGTCAGCCCCAGCATTTT. The chain carries TRBV10-3 and TRBJ1-5; TRBD1 matches at 7 bases. The V gene end was trimmed by 6 bases and the J gene end by 6 bases; junction bases not matched to a gene: 8. CDR1 and CDR2 (germline): ENHRY, SYGVKD. The length of the CDR3 is 14 residues.